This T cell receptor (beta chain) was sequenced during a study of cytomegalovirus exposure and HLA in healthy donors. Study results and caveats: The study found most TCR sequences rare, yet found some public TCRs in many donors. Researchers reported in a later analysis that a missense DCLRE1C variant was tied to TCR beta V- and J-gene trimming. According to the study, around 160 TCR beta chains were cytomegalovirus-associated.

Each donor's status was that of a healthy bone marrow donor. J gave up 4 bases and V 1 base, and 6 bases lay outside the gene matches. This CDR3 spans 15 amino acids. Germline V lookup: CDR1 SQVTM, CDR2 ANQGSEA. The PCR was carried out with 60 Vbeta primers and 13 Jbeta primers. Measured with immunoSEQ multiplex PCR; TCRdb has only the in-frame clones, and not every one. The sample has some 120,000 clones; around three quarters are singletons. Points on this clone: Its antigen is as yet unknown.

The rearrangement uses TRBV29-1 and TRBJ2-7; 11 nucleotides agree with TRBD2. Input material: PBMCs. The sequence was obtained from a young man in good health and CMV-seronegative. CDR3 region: CSVEGLGTSGYEQYF. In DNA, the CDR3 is TGCAGCGTTGAAGGACTCGGGACTAGCGGTTACGAGCAGTACTTC.